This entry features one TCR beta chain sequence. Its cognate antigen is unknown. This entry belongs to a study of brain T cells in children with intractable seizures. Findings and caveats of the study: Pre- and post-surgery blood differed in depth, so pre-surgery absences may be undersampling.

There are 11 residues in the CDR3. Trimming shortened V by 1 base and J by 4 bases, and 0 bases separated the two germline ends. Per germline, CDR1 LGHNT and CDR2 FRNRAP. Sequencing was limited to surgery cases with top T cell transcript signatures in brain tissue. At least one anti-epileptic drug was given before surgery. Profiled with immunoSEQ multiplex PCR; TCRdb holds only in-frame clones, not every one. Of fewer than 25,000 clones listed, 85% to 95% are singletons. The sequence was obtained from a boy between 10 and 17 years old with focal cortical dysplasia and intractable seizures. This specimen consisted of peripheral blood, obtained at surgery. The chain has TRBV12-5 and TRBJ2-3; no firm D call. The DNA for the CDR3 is TGTGCTAGTGGTTTGGCAGATACGCAGTATTTT. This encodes CASGLADTQYF.